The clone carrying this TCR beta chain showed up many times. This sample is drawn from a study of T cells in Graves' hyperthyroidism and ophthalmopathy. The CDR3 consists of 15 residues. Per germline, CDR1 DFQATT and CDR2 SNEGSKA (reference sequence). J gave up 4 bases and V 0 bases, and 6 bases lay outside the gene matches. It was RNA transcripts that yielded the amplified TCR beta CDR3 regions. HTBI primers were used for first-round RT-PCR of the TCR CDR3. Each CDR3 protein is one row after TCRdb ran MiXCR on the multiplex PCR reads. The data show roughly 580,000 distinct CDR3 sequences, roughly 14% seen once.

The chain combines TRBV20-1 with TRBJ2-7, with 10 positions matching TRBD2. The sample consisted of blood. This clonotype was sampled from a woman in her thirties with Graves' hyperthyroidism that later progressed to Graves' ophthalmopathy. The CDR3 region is CSARDPSGRGYEQYF. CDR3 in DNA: TGCAGTGCTAGAGATCCGAGCGGGAGGGGTTACGAGCAGTACTTC.